The source of this T cell receptor beta chain is a study of T-cell reconstitution after alpha-beta-depleted transplantation in children. There are 11 residues in the CDR3. The V end was cut by 5 bases, the J end by 8 bases, with 8 bases between. From germline, CDR1 is SEHNR and CDR2 FQNEAQ (reference sequence). This clonotype was recorded at least ten times. The antigen remains undetermined. Regarding the study as a whole: Where some patients showed high TCRbeta diversity at day 60, it came from recipient T cells and thymic progenitors that had survived. Once a year had passed after transplant, T-cell counts and diversity came mostly from newly produced T cells. Expanded clones from the graft, numbering several hundred, reportedly supplied alpha-beta T cells about two months after transplant.

The TCRbeta library was prepared with unique molecular identifiers. MiXCR, applied by TCRdb to the PCR reads, yields one record per CDR3 protein. Of 110,000 or so distinct CDR3 sequences listed, about 6.4% were seen once; the top ten hold approximately 23%. The rearrangement uses TRBV7-9 and TRBJ2-3; D is ambiguous. This sequence originates from a male patient between 2 and 10 years old who had a stem cell transplant for acute lymphoblastic leukemia, so the T cells may come from the graft donor. The specimen was PBMCs, mostly from graft donor cells, collected 360 days after TCRalphabeta/CD19-depleted stem cell transplant. The chain's CDR3 is CASSPVATQYF. Here the CDR3 DNA reads TGTGCCAGCAGCCCAGTCGCTACGCAGTATTTT.